The source of this T cell receptor beta chain is a study of T cell responses to AZD1222 COVID-19 vaccine. On this clone: What it recognizes is unknown.

The study's findings and limits: Repertoire samples came only from after the peak T cell response.

V lost 6 bases to trimming and J lost 3 bases; unmatched junction nucleotides: 4. This CDR3 has 13 residues. Germline V lookup: CDR1 ENHRY, CDR2 SYGVKD. TCRdb's copy holds only in-frame clones and misses some; the assay was immunoSEQ multiplex PCR. The repertoire holds approximately 140,000 clones, with approximately 89% as singletons. The specimen comprised peripheral blood, sampled on day 0 of AZD1222 vaccination. This chain connects TRBV10-3 to TRBJ2-5, with 7 nucleotides matching TRBD1. The sequence derives from an adult in good health. The CDR3 is CAIRGTEEETQYF. The CDR3 DNA is TGTGCCATCAGGGGGACAGAAGAAGAGACCCAGTACTTC.